This T cell receptor beta chain emerged from a study of response to subunit inactivated influenza vaccine. The CDR3 runs 14 residues. Looked up from germline, CDR1 is DFQATT and CDR2 is SNEGSKA (reference sequence). After removal of 5 bases from V and 3 bases from J, the junction contained 7 bases not matched to a gene. TCRdb re-called the RT-PCR reads through MiXCR, storing one row per CDR3 protein. In the table there are 610,000 or so distinct CDR3 sequences, 13% to 15% of which are singletons. The clonotype comes from a man aged 50-60 years who received an inactivated influenza vaccine. This sample comprised PBMCs from blood, obtained 12 days after vaccination. The genes are TRBV20-1 and TRBJ2-3; TRBD2 matches 8 bases. For the CDR3, the DNA is TGCAGTGCTCGGGGACTAGTTCTGACAGATACGCAGTATTTT. Translating gives CSARGLVLTDTQYF.